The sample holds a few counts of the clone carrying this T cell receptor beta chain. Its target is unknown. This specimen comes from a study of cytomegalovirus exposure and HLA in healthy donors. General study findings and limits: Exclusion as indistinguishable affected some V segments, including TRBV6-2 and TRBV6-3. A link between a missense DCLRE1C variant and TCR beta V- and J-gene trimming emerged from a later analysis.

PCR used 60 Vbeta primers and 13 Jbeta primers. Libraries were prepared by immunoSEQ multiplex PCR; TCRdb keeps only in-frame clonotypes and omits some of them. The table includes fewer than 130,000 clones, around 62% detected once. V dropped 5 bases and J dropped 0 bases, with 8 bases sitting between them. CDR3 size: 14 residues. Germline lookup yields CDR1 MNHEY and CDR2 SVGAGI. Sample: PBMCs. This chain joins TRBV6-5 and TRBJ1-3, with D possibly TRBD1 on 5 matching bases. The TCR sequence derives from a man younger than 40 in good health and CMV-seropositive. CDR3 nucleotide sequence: TGTGCCAGCAGTGCGACAGTCTCTGGAAACACCATATATTTT. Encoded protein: CASSATVSGNTIYF.